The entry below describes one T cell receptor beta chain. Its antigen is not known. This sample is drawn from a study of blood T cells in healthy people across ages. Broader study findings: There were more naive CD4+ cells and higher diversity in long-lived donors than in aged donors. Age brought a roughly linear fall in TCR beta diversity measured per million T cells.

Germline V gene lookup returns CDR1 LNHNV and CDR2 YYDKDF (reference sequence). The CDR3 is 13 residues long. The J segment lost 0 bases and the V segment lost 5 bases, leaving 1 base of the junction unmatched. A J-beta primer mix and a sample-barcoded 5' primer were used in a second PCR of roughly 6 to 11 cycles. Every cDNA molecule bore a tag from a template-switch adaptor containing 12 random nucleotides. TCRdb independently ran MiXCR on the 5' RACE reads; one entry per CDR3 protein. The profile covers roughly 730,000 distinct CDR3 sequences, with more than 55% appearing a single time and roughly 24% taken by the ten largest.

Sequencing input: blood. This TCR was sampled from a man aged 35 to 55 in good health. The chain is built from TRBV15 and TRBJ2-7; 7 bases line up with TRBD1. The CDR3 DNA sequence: TGTGCCACCAGCGGGACAGACTCCTACGAGCAGTACTTC. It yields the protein CATSGTDSYEQYF.